These 26 T cell receptor beta chains originate from one sample sequenced in a study of blood T cell repertoires in COVID-19. The method was immunoSEQ multiplex PCR; TCRdb's version includes in-frame clones alone and lacks a portion of them. The table records some 310,000 clones, under 90% of them present only once. Sequencing was carried out using peripheral blood. The receptors stem from a woman aged 25 to 45 with COVID-19, enrolled during active disease.

The chain combines TRBV19 with TRBJ1-1; D might be TRBD1 (6 bases). Germline CDR1 LNHDA, CDR2 SQIVND (reference sequence). V lost 5 bases and J lost 4, with 17 bases in between. The CDR3 consists of 15 residues. The CDR3 is CASSPYGGAGTEAFF. In nucleotides, the CDR3 is TGTGCCAGTAGTCCGTATGGGGGGGCAGGCACTGAAGCTTTCTTT.

The chain uses TRBV7-3 and TRBJ2-7; D is perhaps TRBD2 (5 bases). Trimming cost V 0 bases and J 2 bases, with 11 bases left between them. CDR3 length equals 15 residues. CDR1 and CDR2 (germline): SGHTA, FQGTGA. CDR3 bases: TGTGCCAGCAGCTTAACGGCGGGCCCGACCTACGAGCAGTACTTC. Translated: CASSLTAGPTYEQYF.

The chain carries TRBV5-4 and TRBJ2-5, with 11 bases matching TRBD2. With V trimmed by 1 base and J by 5 bases, 7 bases remained unmatched. There are 16 residues in the CDR3. Per the germline V gene, CDR1 is SGHNT and CDR2 is YYREEE (reference sequence). The CDR3 DNA reads TGTGCCAGCAGCTTGCCCGTAGCGGGAGGGCCGGAGACCCAGTACTTC. Translating gives CASSLPVAGGPETQYF.

CDR3 residues: CASRGGLAGGYEQYF. The CDR3 DNA reads as TGTGCCAGCAGGGGCGGACTAGCGGGAGGGTACGAGCAGTACTTC. This chain joins TRBV2 and TRBJ2-7; TRBD2 matches at 15 bases. CDR1 is SNHLY and CDR2 is FYNNEI in the germline V gene. CDR3 length equals 15 residues. The V segment lost 6 bases and the J segment 4 bases; nucleotides outside the gene matches: 4.

The J gene is TRBJ1-1, the V gene TRBV27; tentatively, D is TRBD1 (6 bases). The CDR3 length is 14 residues. The germline V and J ends were trimmed by 2 bases and 4 bases, with 11 bases remaining between them. The germline CDR1 and CDR2 sequences are MNHEY and SMNVEV (reference sequence). The CDR3 region is CASSLRGGVTEAFF. The CDR3 nucleotides read TGTGCCAGCAGTTTACGAGGGGGGGTCACTGAAGCTTTCTTT.

This clone came up a few times. The rearrangement joins TRBV2 to TRBJ1-2; no definite D call. Germline V CDR1 and CDR2: SNHLY, FYNNEI. The CDR3 covers 13 residues. With 1 base removed from V and 0 bases from J, the gap between germline ends came to 3 bases. CDR3 DNA: TGTGCCAGCAGTGAAGGAGCTAACTATGGCTACACCTTC. Protein sequence: CASSEGANYGYTF.

The rearrangement uses TRBV28 and TRBJ2-7; maybe TRBD2 (6 bases). V gave up 6 bases and J gave up 4 bases, with 16 bases separating them. This CDR3 contains 14 residues. Germline loops: CDR1 MDHEN, CDR2 SYDVKM. The CDR3 region has the DNA TGTGCCAGCAGGGACCGGGACTTTGTATACGAGCAGTACTTC. Translated, it gives CASRDRDFVYEQYF. The whole variable domain, remainder taken from reference TRBV28 and TRBJ2-7, is DVKVTQSSRYLVKRTGEKVFLECVQDMDHENMFWYRQDPGLGLRLIYFSYDVKMKEKGDIPEGYSVSREKKERFSLILESASTNQTSMYLCASRDRDFVYEQYFGPGTRLTVT.

This chain links TRBV7-8 with TRBJ2-1, with 7 bases fitting TRBD2. The CDR3 sequence is 15 residues long. The J segment lost 3 bases and the V segment lost 5 bases, leaving 7 bases of the junction unmatched. CDR1 and CDR2 from the germline V gene are SGHVS and FQNEAQ. The DNA of the CDR3 is TGTGCCAGCAGCCGGGTGCTAGCGGACTACAATGAGCAGTTCTTC. Amino acid sequence: CASSRVLADYNEQFF.

This clone was detected only once. This chain links TRBV27 with TRBJ1-5; 7 bases line up with TRBD1. CDR3 length: 14 residues. CDR1 is MNHEY and CDR2 is SMNVEV in the germline V gene (reference sequence). V shed 6 bases, J shed 5 bases, and the junction held 7 bases outside the gene matches. CDR3 region: CASSINRGDQPQHF. As DNA, the CDR3 is TGTGCCAGCAGCATCAACAGGGGAGATCAGCCCCAGCATTTT.

The chain links TRBV3-1 (or the pseudogene TRBV3-2) to TRBJ2-5, with a possible D match to TRBD2 (5 bases). The CDR3 runs 14 residues. Trimming shortened V by 1 base and J by 5 bases, and 11 bases separated the two germline ends. CDR1 and CDR2 (germline): LGHDT, YNNKEL (reference sequence). The CDR3 here is CASSQAHAGETQYF. The CDR3 DNA reads as TGTGCCAGCAGCCAAGCTCATGCGGGCGAGACCCAGTACTTC.

This clone was detected only a few times. This chain connects TRBV7-3 to TRBJ2-1, with 8 positions matching TRBD2. The germline gives CDR1 SGHTA, CDR2 FQGTGA. This CDR3 is built from 15 residues. With V trimmed by 5 bases and J by 8 bases, 11 bases remained unmatched. CDR3 nucleotide sequence: TGTGCCAGCAGCCCGAGAATAGCGGGAAGGTATGAGCAGTTCTTC. Translating gives CASSPRIAGRYEQFF.

This chain joins TRBV28 and TRBJ1-1, with TRBD1 matching over 7 bases. The CDR3 is 15 residues long. V gave up 6 bases and J gave up 5 bases; unmatched junction bases: 12. CDR1 MDHEN and CDR2 SYDVKM come from the germline V gene. The CDR3 spells CASSLRQGGWTEAFF. The CDR3 DNA reads TGTGCCAGCAGCCTCCGACAGGGTGGGTGGACTGAAGCTTTCTTT.

Comments on this clone: Other DNA sequences within the sample encode an identical CDR3. This chain uses TRBV5-4 with TRBJ2-3, with D possibly being TRBD2 (5 bases). The germline V and J ends were trimmed by 0 bases and 4 bases, with 6 bases remaining between them. Germline V gives CDR1 SGHNT, CDR2 YYREEE (reference sequence). The CDR3 has 13 residues. The CDR3 DNA reads as TGTGCCAGCAGCTTGGCCGGGGCAGATACGCAGTATTTT. Protein product: CASSLAGADTQYF. The whole variable domain, remainder taken from reference TRBV5-4 and TRBJ2-3, is ETGVTQSPTHLIKTRGQQVTLRCSSQSGHNTVSWYQQALGQGPQFIFQYYREEENGRGNFPPRFSGLQFPNYSSELNVNALELDDSALYLCASSLAGADTQYFGPGTRLTVL.

This sequence joins TRBV30 and TRBJ1-4; maybe TRBD1 (5 bases). Germline CDR1 reads GTSNPN; CDR2 reads SVGIG (reference sequence). Trimming stripped 3 bases from V and 8 bases from J, with 16 bases between. CDR3 length: 14 residues. CDR3 loop: CAWSVVGGTEKLFF. In DNA form, the CDR3 reads TGTGCCTGGAGCGTCGTGGGAGGGACCGAAAAACTGTTTTTT. Based on the CDR3 plus reference TRBV30 and TRBJ1-4, the full variable domain is SQTIHQWPATLVQPVGSPLSLECTVEGTSNPNLYWYRQAAGRGLQLLFYSVGIGQISSEVPQNLSASRPQDRQFILSSKKLLLSDSGFYLCAWSVVGGTEKLFFGSGTQLSVL.

J is TRBJ2-5 and V is TRBV28, with a possible D match to TRBD1 (6 bases). CDR3 length: 12 residues. Trimming removed 5 bases at V and 5 bases at J, with 9 bases between. In germline, CDR1 is MDHEN, CDR2 SYDVKM. CDR3 loop: CASSQGLETQYF. The CDR3, as DNA: TGTGCCAGCAGTCAGGGGTTGGAGACCCAGTACTTC.

The chain employs TRBV5-4 and TRBJ2-1; a weak D match, TRBD2 (5 bases). Germline assignment: CDR1 SGHNT and CDR2 YYREEE (reference sequence). This CDR3 is 16 amino acids long. The V and J ends lost 4 bases and 8 bases respectively, with 22 bases between them. The CDR3 reads CASSLDPSPGVDEQFF. DNA for the CDR3: TGTGCCAGCAGCCTGGACCCGAGCCCCGGGGTCGATGAGCAGTTCTTC.

This clone was seen once. The chain combines TRBV9 with TRBJ2-5, with 9 bases matching TRBD1. After removal of 3 bases from V and 2 bases from J, the junction contained 8 bases not matched to a gene. Germline CDR1 SGDLS, CDR2 YYNGEE. The CDR3 has 16 amino acids. The chain's CDR3 is CASSGTGTGKQETQYF. DNA of the CDR3: TGTGCCAGCAGCGGAACCGGGACAGGGAAACAAGAGACCCAGTACTTC. The complete variable domain, with remaining parts taken from reference TRBV9 and TRBJ2-5, reads DSGVTQTPKHLITATGQRVTLRCSPRSGDLSVYWYQQSLDQGLQFLIQYYNGEERAKGNILERFSAQQFPDLHSELNLSSLELGDSALYFCASSGTGTGKQETQYFGPGTRLLVL.

The chain carries TRBV7-9 and TRBJ1-3, with a weak D call TRBD1 (5 bases). Germline CDR1 and CDR2: SEHNR and FQNEAQ (reference sequence). The CDR3 contains 16 residues. Trimming took off 6 bases at V and 7 bases at J, with 22 bases between the two ends. The CDR3 sequence is CASSSGARLSLNTIYF. Here the CDR3 DNA reads TGTGCCAGCAGTTCTGGGGCGAGACTCTCCTTGAACACCATATATTTT.

The chain joins TRBV5-6 to TRBJ2-7, with D perhaps matching TRBD1 (5 bases). The CDR3 extends over 14 amino acids. Germline CDR1 is SGHDT and CDR2 is YYEEEE. V lost 0 bases to trimming and J lost 2 bases, with 9 bases between them. The DNA of the CDR3 is TGTGCCAGCAGCTTGGAAGGGGAAACCTACGAGCAGTACTTC. It specifies CASSLEGETYEQYF.

This clone turned up a few times. The genes are TRBV27 and TRBJ2-7; no reliable D call. Germline-derived CDR1 and CDR2 are MNHEY and SMNVEV (reference sequence). CDR3 size: 14 residues. V dropped 10 bases and J dropped 3 bases, with 19 bases sitting between them. The CDR3 sequence: CATSSTPSLYEQYF. CDR3 DNA: TGTGCCACCAGCTCTACGCCGTCACTCTACGAGCAGTACTTC.

The chain has TRBV18 and TRBJ2-3, with D hard to call. The germline gives CDR1 KGHSH, CDR2 LQKENI. The CDR3 consists of 12 residues. Between the trimmed V and J ends, which lost 4 bases and 4 bases, there was a span of 6 bases. The CDR3 nucleotides read TGTGCCAGCTCACTTAGTTCAGATACGCAGTATTTT. Protein: CASSLSSDTQYF.

This chain links TRBV27 with TRBJ2-1; 9 bases agree with TRBD2. Germline CDR1 MNHEY, CDR2 SMNVEV (reference sequence). The CDR3 runs 14 residues. Trimming at V came to 0 bases and at J to 8 bases, leaving 2 bases not matched to a gene. CDR3 loop: CASSLSSGRHEQFF. CDR3 nucleotide sequence: TGTGCCAGCAGTTTATCGAGCGGGAGGCATGAGCAGTTCTTC.

As DNA, the CDR3 is TGTGCCTGGGAGCTGAGCGGGAGAGGGTATGAGCAGTTCTTC. Its translation is CAWELSGRGYEQFF. This sequence joins TRBV30 and TRBJ2-1; TRBD2 matches 8 bases. The junction had 11 bases not matched to a gene; V was cut back by 5 bases and J by 8 bases. The germline V gene has CDR1 GTSNPN and CDR2 SVGIG (reference sequence). The CDR3 runs 14 residues.

This clone came up once. This sequence joins TRBV7-3 and TRBJ2-5; D is uncertain. The CDR3 runs 19 residues. Germline CDR1 SGHTA, CDR2 FQGTGA. V lost 1 base, J lost 1 base, and 22 bases lay in between. CDR3 loop: CASSLRLVRTADFQETQYF. The CDR3 coding sequence is TGTGCCAGCAGCTTAAGGTTAGTACGTACAGCAGATTTCCAAGAGACCCAGTACTTC.

V and J are TRBV11-2 and TRBJ1-2; the match to TRBD1 covers 7 bases. After removal of 1 base from V and 2 bases from J, the junction contained 7 bases not matched to a gene. CDR3 size: 16 residues. The germline gives CDR1 SGHAT, CDR2 FQNNGV. The CDR3 loop is CASSLGGQILNYGYTF. DNA for the CDR3: TGTGCCAGCAGCTTAGGGGGACAGATTCTCAACTATGGCTACACCTTC.

In this sample, this clone turned up once. The rearrangement uses TRBV10-1 and TRBJ2-3, with D unclear. The germline V gene encodes CDR1 WNHNN and CDR2 SYGVQD (reference sequence). This CDR3 has 13 amino acids. Trimming took off 4 bases at V and 0 bases at J, with 5 bases between the two ends. CDR3 residues: CASSGDSTDTQYF. The CDR3 bases are TGCGCCAGCAGTGGCGATAGCACAGATACGCAGTATTTT.